This T cell receptor (beta chain) was recovered during a study of yellow fever vaccine responses in identical twins. Study-wide results and caveats: Twins' vaccine T cell responses were reported to seem partly convergent and partly personalized.

TCRdb recomputed calls from the RT-PCR reads with MiXCR, one row per CDR3 protein. The table shows roughly 4,200 distinct CDR3 sequences, with 65% to 90% occurring only once. Looked up from germline, CDR1 is SGHTA and CDR2 is FQGTGA. This CDR3 contains 15 residues. Worth noting for this clonotype: Its antigen remains unidentified. One end of the junction fails to match germline, which may point to a read error.

Sequenced here: T cells from blood (PBMCs), unsorted or a sorted subset (not recorded which), sampled before or after yellow fever vaccination (not recorded which). The chain employs TRBV7-3 and TRBJ2-7, with TRBD2 matching over 8 bases. The TCR originated in a woman between 18 and 29 years old who received the yellow fever vaccine. CDR3 DNA: TGTGCCAGCAGCCTAACTAGCGGAGGGGCCTACGAGCAGTACTTC. It yields the protein CASSLTSGGAYEQYF.